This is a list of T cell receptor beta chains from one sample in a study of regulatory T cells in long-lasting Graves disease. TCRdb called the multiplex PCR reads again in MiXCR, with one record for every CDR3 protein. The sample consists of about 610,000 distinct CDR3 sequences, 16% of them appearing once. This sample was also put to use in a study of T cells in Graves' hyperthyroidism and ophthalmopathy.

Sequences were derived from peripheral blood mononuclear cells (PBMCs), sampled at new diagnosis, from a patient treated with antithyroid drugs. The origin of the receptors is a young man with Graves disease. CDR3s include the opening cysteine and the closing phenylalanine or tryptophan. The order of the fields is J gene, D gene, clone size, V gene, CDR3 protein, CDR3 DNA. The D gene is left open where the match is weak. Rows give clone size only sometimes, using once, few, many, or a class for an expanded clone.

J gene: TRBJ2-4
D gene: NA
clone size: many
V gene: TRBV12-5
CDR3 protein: CASGLVQALLPKNIQYF
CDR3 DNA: TGTGCTAGTGGTTTGGTACAGGCCTTGTTGCCCAAAAACATTCAGTACTTC

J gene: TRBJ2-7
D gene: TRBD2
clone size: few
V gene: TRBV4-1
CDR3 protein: CASSQEGRDYEQYF
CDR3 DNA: TGCGCCAGCAGCCAAGAGGGGAGGGACTACGAGCAGTACTTC

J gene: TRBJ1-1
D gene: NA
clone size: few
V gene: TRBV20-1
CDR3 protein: CSALGLGDTEAFF
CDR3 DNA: TGCAGTGCCCTTGGTTTAGGGGACACTGAAGCTTTCTTT

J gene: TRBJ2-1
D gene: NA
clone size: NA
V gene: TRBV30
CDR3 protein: CAWIPSGPSRRQFF
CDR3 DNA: TGTGCCTGGATCCCGAGCGGGCCCTCTCGGAGGCAGTTCTTC

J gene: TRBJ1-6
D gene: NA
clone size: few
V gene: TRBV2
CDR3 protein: CASSFTGRSESPLHF
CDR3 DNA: TGTGCCAGCAGTTTTACAGGGAGATCAGAATCACCCCTCCACTTT

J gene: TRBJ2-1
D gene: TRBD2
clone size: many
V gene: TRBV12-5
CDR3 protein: CASGLTHSGSSYNEQFF
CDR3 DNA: TGTGCTAGTGGTTTGACCCATAGCGGGAGCTCCTACAATGAGCAGTTCTTC

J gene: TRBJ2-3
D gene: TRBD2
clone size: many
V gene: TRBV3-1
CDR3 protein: CASSQLAGASDTQYF
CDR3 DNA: TGTGCCAGCAGCCAACTAGCGGGAGCCTCAGATACGCAGTATTTT

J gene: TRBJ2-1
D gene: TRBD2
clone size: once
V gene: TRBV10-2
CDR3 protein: CASRRGSAGGHNEQFF
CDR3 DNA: TGCGCCAGCCGACGGGGCTCAGCGGGAGGTCACAATGAGCAGTTCTTC

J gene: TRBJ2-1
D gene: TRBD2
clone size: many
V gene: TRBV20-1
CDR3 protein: CSARSGLASYNEQFF
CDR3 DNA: TGCAGTGCTAGGTCCGGACTAGCGTCCTACAATGAGCAGTTCTTC

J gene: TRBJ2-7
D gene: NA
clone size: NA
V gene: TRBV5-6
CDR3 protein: CASSNEGSSIYEQYF
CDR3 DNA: TGTGCCAGCAGCAACGAAGGAAGTTCTATCTACGAGCAGTACTTC

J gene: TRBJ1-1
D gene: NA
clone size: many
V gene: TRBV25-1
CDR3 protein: CASSDGGHDMNTEAFF
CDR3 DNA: TGTGCCAGCAGTGACGGGGGTCACGACATGAACACTGAAGCTTTCTTT